These 15 T cell receptor beta chains were sequenced from one sample in a study of T cell repertoires in cytomegalovirus infection. The antigens these receptors bind are not known. TCRdb re-called the reads with MiXCR, one entry per CDR3 protein. The table includes under 850,000 distinct CDR3 sequences, around 30% detected once. The sequencing here drew on cultured PBMCs, taken from culture after CMV antigen stimulation. The receptors were gathered from a human donor in good health (CMV status not recorded). Some clones in this sample may be carry-over from other donors' samples.

This clonotype was seen more than once but under ten times. The chain couples TRBV27 to TRBJ2-2, with D perhaps matching TRBD2 (6 bases). Per the germline V gene, CDR1 is MNHEY and CDR2 is SMNVEV (reference sequence). CDR3 length: 16 residues. V lost 5 bases and J lost 5, with 18 bases in between. CDR3 sequence (DNA): TGTGCCAGCAGTAGCGGGCTTCGGTCGGGGACCGGGGAGCTGTTTTTT. It translates to CASSSGLRSGTGELFF.

This clonotype was picked up many times. The chain employs TRBV11-2 and TRBJ2-7; 12 bases are a match to TRBD1. The CDR3 covers 19 residues. V was pared by 1 base and J by 3 bases, with 13 bases of the junction left unmatched. Germline V lookup: CDR1 SGHAT, CDR2 FQNNGV. CDR3 in amino acids: CASSLVGGTGGVRGYEQYF. In DNA, the CDR3 is TGTGCCAGCAGCTTAGTAGGCGGGACAGGGGGCGTAAGGGGCTACGAGCAGTACTTC.

V and J are TRBV6-2 or TRBV6-3 and TRBJ2-5, with 8 positions matching TRBD1. This CDR3 is built from 12 residues. Germline V lookup: CDR1 MNHEY, CDR2 SVGEGT. The junction had 11 bases not matched to a gene; V was cut back by 8 bases and J by 12 bases. This chain's CDR3 is CASAWTGQQEYF. The DNA for the CDR3 is TGTGCCAGCGCATGGACAGGGCAACAAGAGTACTTC.

The sample holds a few counts of this clonotype. The chain joins TRBV6-2 or TRBV6-3 to TRBJ2-7; TRBD2 matches 8 bases. Germline loops: CDR1 MNHEY, CDR2 SVGEGT. The CDR3 totals 16 residues. Trimming removed 0 bases from V and 3 bases from J; junction bases left unmatched: 7. DNA for the CDR3: TGTGCCAGCAGTTACTCCGGACTAGCTTGGAACTACGAGCAGTACTTC. It codes for CASSYSGLAWNYEQYF.

This chain connects TRBV5-4 to TRBJ2-1; D gene unclear. This CDR3 has 11 residues. V was clipped by 5 bases and J by 6 bases, with 6 bases between them. Germline V gene sequence: CDR1 SGHNT, CDR2 YYREEE (reference sequence). The DNA for the CDR3 is TGTGCCAGCAGTATAGGCAATGAGCAGTTCTTC. Its protein product is CASSIGNEQFF.

The sample holds many counts of this clonotype. The V gene is TRBV12-3 or TRBV12-4, the J gene TRBJ1-6; D is unclear. The CDR3 totals 14 residues. V was trimmed by 2 bases and J by 8 bases, leaving 10 bases between them. This chain's CDR3 is CASSLQGSDSPLHF. CDR3 bases: TGTGCCAGCAGTTTACAAGGGTCGGATTCACCCCTCCACTTT.

This clonotype has a handful of counts. The gene calls are TRBV6-2 or TRBV6-3 and TRBJ2-1; possible D gene TRBD1, 5 bases. V lost 6 bases and J 9 bases, leaving 9 bases between the germline ends. Looked up from germline, CDR1 is MNHEY and CDR2 is SVGEGT. This CDR3 is built from 11 residues. The CDR3 DNA reads TGTGCCAGCAGGCAGGGCCCTGAGCAGTTCTTC. Amino acid sequence: CASRQGPEQFF.

This clonotype appeared a few times. This chain connects TRBV2 to TRBJ1-5, with D perhaps TRBD1 (6 bases). Germline values: CDR1 SNHLY, CDR2 FYNNEI. This CDR3 contains 15 residues. The V gene lost 7 bases and the J gene lost 2 bases, with 15 bases spanning the gap. CDR3 nucleotides: TGTGCCAGCAACCAGCAGGGGACTGGCAATCAGCCCCAGCATTTT. The encoded protein is CASNQQGTGNQPQHF.

The rearrangement joins TRBV11-2 to TRBJ2-7; TRBD2 is a possible D gene (6 bases). V was trimmed by 4 bases and J by 1 base, leaving 11 bases between them. Germline loops: CDR1 SGHAT, CDR2 FQNNGV. The length of the CDR3 is 14 residues. The CDR3, as DNA: TGTGCCAGCAGCTCAGCGGGTGGTTCCTACGAGCAGTACTTC. Amino acids: CASSSAGGSYEQYF. Based on the CDR3 plus reference TRBV11-2 and TRBJ2-7, the full variable domain is EAGVAQSPRYKIIEKRQSVAFWCNPISGHATLYWYQQILGQGPKLLIQFQNNGVVDDSQLPKDRFSAERLKGVDSTLKIQPAKLEDSAVYLCASSSAGGSYEQYFGPGTRLTVT.

The V call is TRBV7-8, the J call TRBJ2-3; 7 bases fit TRBD2. V lost 5 bases, J lost 3 bases, and 11 bases stayed unmatched. The germline V gene encodes CDR1 SGHVS and CDR2 FQNEAQ. This CDR3 region has 16 residues. The CDR3 loop reads CASSPGVGRVTDTQYF. For the CDR3, the DNA is TGTGCCAGCAGCCCGGGGGTGGGGAGGGTGACAGATACGCAGTATTTT.

The chain recombines TRBV7-2 with TRBJ2-3, with D possibly being TRBD2 (6 bases). Trimming took off 7 bases at V and 3 bases at J, with 17 bases between the two ends. The germline CDR1 and CDR2 sequences are SGHTA and FQGNSA. This CDR3 is built from 15 residues. Here the CDR3 reads CASTSSWGETDTQYF. Here the CDR3 DNA reads TGTGCCAGCACCTCGTCATGGGGGGAAACAGATACGCAGTATTTT.

On this clonotype itself: This may arise from a read error, as a much more abundant clone is one base away. Without the conserved terminal phenylalanine or tryptophan, this CDR3 likely stems from a read error. V usage is TRBV7-2 and J usage is TRBJ1-6; D remains unclear. The CDR3 loop spans 11 amino acids. The germline V gene has CDR1 SGHTA and CDR2 FQGNSA. CDR3 region: CVCASHSPLHC. DNA of the CDR3: TGTGTCTGTGCGAGTCACTCACCCCTCCACTGT.

This clonotype was found many times. The rearrangement uses TRBV7-2 and TRBJ2-1; D gene unclear. V lost 3 bases and J 6 bases, leaving 12 bases between the germline ends. Germline V gene sequence: CDR1 SGHTA, CDR2 FQGNSA. The CDR3 totals 14 residues. In nucleotides, the CDR3 is TGTGCCAGCAGCTTGTCTAGGCAAGTCAATGAGCAGTTCTTC. Its protein is CASSLSRQVNEQFF. Full variable domain (missing parts from reference TRBV7-2 and TRBJ2-1): GAGVSQSPSNKVTEKGKDVELRCDPISGHTALYWYRQSLGQGLEFLIYFQGNSAPDKSGLPSDRFSAERTGGSVSTLTIQRTQQEDSAVYLCASSLSRQVNEQFFGPGTRLTVL.

CDR3 nucleotide sequence: TGTGCCAGCTCACCAACTAGCGGGGGCGATGAGCAGTTCTTC. The encoded protein is CASSPTSGGDEQFF. This chain joins TRBV18 and TRBJ2-1; 11 nucleotides match TRBD2. CDR1 and CDR2 from the germline V gene are KGHSH and LQKENI. Germline trimming cut 2 bases from V and 8 bases from J; bases unmatched to any gene: 2. There are 14 residues in the CDR3.

This rearrangement joins TRBV12-3 or TRBV12-4 to TRBJ1-1; no definite D call. Between the trimmed V and J ends, which lost 6 bases and 4 bases, there was a span of 12 bases. The CDR3 runs to 13 residues. The CDR3 nucleotides read TGTGCCAGCAGACTACATAGTGCCACTGAAGCTTTCTTT. Translation gives CASRLHSATEAFF.